The 8 T cell receptor beta chains presented below share a single source sample, sequenced in a study of a mutant IDH1 vaccine in newly diagnosed glioma (dated by TCRdb to about 2021). This specimen's time point label, per the study, means: week 11, during vaccination. Each vaccine dose, consisting of 300 ug of a 20-mer mutant IDH1 peptide in Montanide, was administered subcutaneously with topical imiquimod. No antigen has been assigned to these receptors. Library construction relied on the immunoSEQ multiplex PCR assay. The table comes from immuneACCESS by way of TCRdb, which keeps in-frame sequences with V and J called. Part of the clones is missing from these tables; in studies checked, under half for an unresolved V gene and the rest for unknown reasons. Present in this sample are roughly 60,000 clones, under 85% of which were seen just once. The top ten constitute around 3.5% of the sample. Sequenced here: PBMCs, sampled from a glioma patient whose treatment included an IDH1 peptide vaccine. The receptors derive from a man aged 25 to 40 with glioma.

About this clone: An end of the junction does not agree with germline; a read error may underlie this. The genes are TRBV7-8 and TRBJ2-7; 10 nucleotides match TRBD1. This CDR3 spans 15 amino acids. Looked up from germline, CDR1 is SGHVS and CDR2 is FQNEAQ. The CDR3, as DNA: TGTGCCAGCAGCTTCCGGGACAGGGGCTCCCACGAGCAGTACTTC. Protein product: CASSFRDRGSHEQYF.

This chain uses TRBV7-2 with TRBJ2-2, with unresolved D. CDR1 is SGHTA and CDR2 is FQGNSA in the germline V gene. V lost 6 bases, J lost 1 base, and 9 bases lay in between. The CDR3 length is 14 residues. This CDR3 reads CASRLSGNTGELFF. CDR3 sequence (DNA): TGTGCCAGCAGACTCTCAGGGAACACCGGGGAGCTGTTTTTT.

The chain joins TRBV9 to TRBJ2-3; 7 bases fit TRBD2. With 6 bases clipped from V and 5 bases from J, the junction kept 6 bases outside the gene matches. Germline loops: CDR1 SGDLS, CDR2 YYNGEE. CDR3 length: 13 amino acids. In DNA form, the CDR3 reads TGTGCCAGCACAACCTCGGGGGGAGATACGCAGTATTTT. It codes for CASTTSGGDTQYF. Drawing the rest from reference TRBV9 and TRBJ2-3, the complete variable domain is DSGVTQTPKHLITATGQRVTLRCSPRSGDLSVYWYQQSLDQGLQFLIQYYNGEERAKGNILERFSAQQFPDLHSELNLSSLELGDSALYFCASTTSGGDTQYFGPGTRLTVL.

This chain uses TRBV2 with TRBJ1-2; TRBD1 agrees at 9 bases. This CDR3 has 15 amino acids. Trimming took 6 bases from V and 2 from J; bases not matched to a gene: 7. From germline, CDR1 is SNHLY and CDR2 FYNNEI. CDR3: CASRQDRGENYGYTF. In nucleotides, the CDR3 is TGTGCCAGCAGGCAGGACAGGGGCGAAAACTATGGCTACACCTTC.

V gene TRBV6-4 combines with J gene TRBJ2-3; the match to TRBD2 covers 9 bases. The CDR3 spans 15 residues. Trimming at V came to 9 bases and at J to 3 bases, leaving 10 bases not matched to a gene. In germline, CDR1 is MRHNA, CDR2 SNTAGT. This CDR3 reads CASLLSGRSTDTQYF. CDR3 DNA: TGTGCCAGTCTGTTAAGCGGGAGGTCGACAGATACGCAGTATTTT.

The V call is TRBV5-1, the J call TRBJ1-2; D gene unclear. Trimming shortened V by 3 bases and J by 9 bases, and 15 bases separated the two germline ends. CDR1 is SGHRS and CDR2 is YFSETQ in the germline V gene. CDR3 length: 13 residues. This CDR3 is CASSSIQAGRYTF. CDR3 DNA: TGCGCCAGCAGCTCCATCCAGGCAGGCCGCTACACCTTC.

V usage is TRBV19 and J usage is TRBJ2-3, with D maybe TRBD2 (6 bases). Looked up from germline, CDR1 is LNHDA and CDR2 is SQIVND (reference sequence). CDR3 length: 16 amino acids. V shed 5 bases and J shed 1 base, with 16 bases lying between them. The DNA for the CDR3 is TGTGCCAGTAGTCCAAGACTAGTGGGGGGCACAGATACGCAGTATTTT. Translation: CASSPRLVGGTDTQYF.

This clone was detected only a few times. This chain links TRBV6-5 with TRBJ1-1; D gene ambiguous. The CDR3 length is 13 residues. Germline V gene lookup returns CDR1 MNHEY and CDR2 SVGAGI. The germline V and J ends were trimmed by 11 bases and 5 bases, with 18 bases remaining between them. The CDR3 DNA reads as TGTGCCGGCGACATAACCAAAGGGACTGAAGCTTTCTTT. It codes for CAGDITKGTEAFF.